This T cell receptor beta chain was sequenced during a study of blood T cell repertoires in COVID-19. Looking at the study overall: PBMCs, B-cell-depleted T cells, or T cells provided the cDNA or gDNA that made up the material.

The CDR3 has 16 amino acids. Trimming cost V 3 bases and J 0 bases, with 12 bases left between them. Germline V gene data show CDR1 as LNHDA and CDR2 as SQIVND (reference sequence). Those enrolled, adults aged about 18 to 89 years, came from about two dozen US areas. What the recovered Cohort 3 donors had was two negative PCRs, clearance, or symptom resolution. Original methodology: Scientists estimated how many nucleated cells there were by amplifying reference gene primers. Sequenced by immunoSEQ multiplex PCR; TCRdb stores in-frame clones only, minus some. V, J and clone size were drawn from that table, and D and trimming were deduced from the DNA. Of around 370,000 clones listed, 88% were seen once; the top ten hold more than 0.95%.

This receptor was taken from a woman under 30 who had recovered from COVID-19. V and J are TRBV19 and TRBJ1-5; weak D call: TRBD1 (6 bases). Sequenced input: PBMCs or T cells enriched from blood (not recorded which). The CDR3 sequence: CASSMHRTVSNQPQHF. CDR3 nucleotide sequence: TGTGCCAGTAGTATGCACCGGACAGTTAGCAATCAGCCCCAGCATTTT. The full variable domain, completed using reference TRBV19 and TRBJ1-5, is DGGITQSPKYLFRKEGQNVTLSCEQNLNHDAMYWYRQDPGQGLRLIYYSQIVNDFQKGDIAEGYSVSREKKESFPLTVTSAQKNPTAFYLCASSMHRTVSNQPQHFGDGTRLSIL.